These T cell receptor beta chains were read from a single sample in a study of CD8 T cells in ankylosing spondylitis. One entry per CDR3 protein, called by TCRdb with MiXCR from the 5' RACE reads. The repertoire includes roughly 700,000 distinct CDR3 sequences, around 20% of them detected once, and over 15% sits in the top ten. What was sequenced was blood, either unsorted or a sorted T cell fraction (not recorded which). These receptor sequences come from a male donor with ankylosing spondylitis. Both conserved end residues are part of each CDR3. The D gene is left open where the match is weak. Rows give clone size only sometimes, using once, few, many, or a class for an expanded clone.

v_call	d_call	j_call	cdr3_length	clone_size	cdr3_aa	cdr3_nt
TRBV5-1	.	TRBJ2-3	13	.	CATRTASTDTQYF	TGCGCCACCAGGACAGCTAGCACAGATACGCAGTATTTT
TRBV12-3/TRBV12-4	TRBD2	TRBJ2-3	14	.	CASSRTSGRDTQYF	TGTGCCAGCAGTAGGACTAGCGGGAGAGATACGCAGTATTTT
TRBV10-1	.	TRBJ2-3	16	.	CASSESRQGGTDTQYF	TGCGCCAGCAGTGAGTCTCGTCAAGGGGGCACAGATACGCAGTATTTT
TRBV6-5	.	TRBJ2-1	16	few	CASSYPGVPSYNEQFF	TGTGCCAGCAGTTACCCGGGGGTCCCCTCCTACAATGAGCAGTTCTTC
TRBV7-9	.	TRBJ1-2	15	.	CASSLPGQGPYGYTF	TGTGCCAGCAGCTTACCGGGACAAGGGCCCTATGGCTACACCTTC
TRBV10-3	TRBD1	TRBJ2-7	12	many	CAIGQGTHEQYF	TGTGCCATAGGACAGGGGACCCACGAGCAGTACTTC
TRBV5-1	TRBD1	TRBJ2-5	15	.	CASSLVGTGQETQYF	TGCGCCAGCAGCTTGGTGGGGACAGGACAAGAGACCCAGTACTTC
TRBV29-1	.	TRBJ2-1	15	few	CSTTARQSSYNEQFF	TGCAGCACGACTGCCAGACAGAGCTCCTACAATGAGCAGTTCTTC
TRBV7-9	.	TRBJ2-1	15	.	CASSLRIGDNNEQFF	TGTGCCAGCAGCCTCCGGATTGGAGATAACAATGAGCAGTTCTTC
TRBV12-3/TRBV12-4	.	TRBJ1-1	16	few	CASSPEKIGPNTEAFF	TGTGCCAGCAGTCCCGAGAAGATAGGGCCGAACACTGAAGCTTTCTTT
TRBV12-5	.	TRBJ1-2	14	.	CASGLTRTENGYTF	TGTGCTAGTGGTTTGACCCGGACAGAGAATGGCTACACCTTC
TRBV20-1	TRBD2	TRBJ2-2	16	many	CSARLAGGPNTGELFF	TGCAGTGCTAGATTAGCGGGGGGCCCGAACACCGGGGAGCTGTTTTTT
TRBV14	.	TRBJ1-1	13	few	CASSQNRPAEAFF	TGTGCCAGCAGCCAAAACAGGCCCGCTGAAGCTTTCTTT
TRBV5-1	.	TRBJ2-2	14	.	CASSSRQNTGELFF	TGCGCCAGCAGCTCCAGACAAAACACCGGGGAGCTGTTTTTT
TRBV7-9	.	TRBJ1-2	16	.	CASSSQALTTNYGYTF	TGTGCCAGCAGCTCACAGGCATTAACCACTAACTATGGCTACACCTTC
TRBV5-1	.	TRBJ1-1	15	.	CASSLVLQVGTEAFF	TGCGCCAGCAGCTTGGTCTTACAGGTCGGCACTGAAGCTTTCTTT
TRBV2	.	TRBJ2-2	15	few	CASRAGTLNTGELFF	TGTGCCAGCAGAGCCGGGACCTTAAACACCGGGGAGCTGTTTTTT
TRBV15	TRBD2	TRBJ2-1	16	many	CATSEGTSGSGYEQFF	TGTGCCACCAGCGAAGGGACTAGCGGGAGCGGGTATGAGCAGTTCTTC
TRBV5-1	TRBD1	TRBJ2-3	14	.	CASSWTGSPDTQYF	TGCGCCAGCAGCTGGACAGGGTCCCCAGATACGCAGTATTTT
TRBV20-1	.	TRBJ1-5	15	.	CSARLGGGSNQPQHF	TGCAGTGCTAGACTCGGGGGCGGGAGCAATCAGCCCCAGCATTTT
TRBV20-1	TRBD2	TRBJ2-1	16	.	CSASPSGAVFYNEQFF	TGCAGTGCCTCGCCCAGCGGGGCTGTCTTTTACAATGAGCAGTTCTTC
TRBV5-1	.	TRBJ2-6	13	many	CASSASGANVLTF	TGTGCCAGCAGCGCTTCTGGGGCCAACGTCCTGACTTTC
TRBV13	.	TRBJ2-1	14	.	CASSPLQAIYEQFF	TGTGCCAGCAGCCCCCTCCAGGCTATCTATGAGCAGTTCTTC
TRBV5-1	.	TRBJ1-6	12	.	CASSLDSSPLHF	TGCGCCAGCAGCTTGGACAGTTCACCCCTCCACTTT
TRBV15	.	TRBJ2-7	14	.	CATSRDRTLYEQYF	TGTGCCACCAGCAGAGATAGAACCCTCTACGAGCAGTACTTC
TRBV12-3/TRBV12-4	TRBD2	TRBJ2-5	16	.	CASSLVPGGIQETQYF	TGTGCCAGCAGTTTAGTGCCGGGGGGGATTCAAGAGACCCAGTACTTC
TRBV30	.	TRBJ1-1	11	many	CAWGRTTEAFF	TGTGCCTGGGGGCGGACAACTGAAGCTTTCTTT
TRBV7-8	.	TRBJ2-3	13	.	CASSTTRSNAQYF	TGTGCCAGCAGCACGACGCGTAGTAACGCGCAGTATTTT
TRBV6-1	TRBD1	TRBJ2-1	15	.	CASSDQRQGDNEQFF	TGTGCCAGCAGTGACCAGAGACAGGGGGACAATGAGCAGTTCTTC
TRBV20-1	TRBD1	TRBJ1-5	14	.	CSARDSGGHQPQHF	TGCAGTGCTAGAGATTCAGGGGGTCATCAGCCCCAGCATTTT
TRBV5-1	.	TRBJ2-7	17	.	CASPIKGGRVHSYEQYF	TGCGCCAGTCCAATCAAAGGAGGACGGGTTCACTCCTACGAGCAGTACTTC
TRBV12-3/TRBV12-4	.	TRBJ1-3	13	few	CASSLTGYDTIYF	TGTGCCAGCAGTTTAACAGGGTATGACACCATATATTTT
TRBV9	.	TRBJ2-1	16	.	CASSVFEGVAYNEQFF	TGTGCCAGCAGCGTATTTGAGGGGGTTGCGTACAATGAGCAGTTCTTC
TRBV9	.	TRBJ2-2	14	.	CASNQRGAGGELFF	TGTGCCAGCAACCAACGAGGGGCTGGCGGGGAGCTGTTTTTT
TRBV7-2	.	TRBJ2-7	13	.	CASSLTQPYEQYF	TGTGCCAGCAGTTTAACACAGCCCTACGAGCAGTACTTC
TRBV20-1	TRBD2	TRBJ2-3	16	.	CSARVATSGLGDTQYF	TGCAGTGCTAGAGTGGCCACTAGCGGCCTGGGGGATACGCAGTATTTT
TRBV20-1	TRBD1	TRBJ2-4	14	.	CSAKGTGGRGIQYF	TGCAGTGCTAAAGGGACAGGGGGCAGGGGCATTCAGTACTTC
TRBV13	.	TRBJ1-1	14	many	CASNQGRWDTEAFF	TGTGCCAGCAACCAGGGGAGGTGGGACACTGAAGCTTTCTTT
TRBV12-3/TRBV12-4	TRBD1	TRBJ2-3	16	many	CASSSRTGGSTDTQYF	TGTGCCAGCAGTTCTAGGACAGGGGGGTCGACAGATACGCAGTATTTT
TRBV4-1	.	TRBJ1-1	16	.	CASRTPQRKGDTEAFF	TGCGCCAGCAGGACTCCCCAGCGGAAGGGGGACACTGAAGCTTTCTTT
TRBV18	TRBD1	TRBJ2-2	16	.	CASSRPGQSNTGELFF	TGTGCCAGCTCACGACCGGGACAGAGCAACACCGGGGAGCTGTTTTTT
TRBV20-1	.	TRBJ2-1	14	.	CSATPGGAYNEQFF	TGCAGTGCTACTCCGGGGGGCGCCTACAATGAGCAGTTCTTC
TRBV4-1	TRBD1	TRBJ1-2	15	many	CASSQVGQGDYGYTF	TGCGCCAGCAGCCAAGTCGGACAGGGGGACTATGGCTACACCTTC
TRBV18	.	TRBJ2-1	13	.	CASSPTKQLGQFF	TGTGCCAGCTCACCGACTAAACAATTGGGGCAGTTCTTC
TRBV27	.	TRBJ1-5	13	.	CASSWTANQPQHF	TGTGCCAGCAGTTGGACGGCGAATCAGCCCCAGCATTTT
TRBV5-1	TRBD1	TRBJ1-6	15	few	CASSLVTGENSPLHF	TGCGCCAGCAGCTTGGTGACAGGGGAAAATTCACCCCTCCACTTT
TRBV20-1	.	TRBJ2-7	12	many	CSATDRSYEQYF	TGCAGTGCTACCGACAGATCCTACGAGCAGTACTTC
TRBV10-3	.	TRBJ1-4	15	few	CAISESGGADEKLFF	TGTGCCATCAGTGAGTCTGGGGGGGCGGATGAAAAACTGTTTTTT
TRBV19	.	TRBJ2-2	15	.	CASSIWGKGTGELFF	TGTGCCAGTAGTATATGGGGGAAGGGGACCGGGGAGCTGTTTTTT
TRBV27	.	TRBJ2-7	16	.	CASSFGQGITGNEQYF	TGTGCCAGCAGTTTCGGCCAGGGGATAACCGGGAACGAGCAGTACTTC
TRBV7-2	.	TRBJ1-3	15	.	CASSTTGISGNTIYF	TGTGCCAGCAGCACTACAGGGATCTCTGGAAACACCATATATTTT
TRBV2	TRBD2	TRBJ2-1	15	.	CASSESGGSDNEQFF	TGTGCCAGCAGTGAGAGCGGGGGGTCCGACAATGAGCAGTTCTTC
TRBV20-1	.	TRBJ1-4	15	.	CSASSGRPTNEKLFF	TGCAGTGCTAGTTCCGGCAGACCAACTAATGAAAAACTGTTTTTT
TRBV10-2	.	TRBJ1-1	12	few	CASSMRGTEAFF	TGCGCCAGCAGTATGAGGGGCACTGAAGCTTTCTTT
TRBV28	.	TRBJ2-4	13	.	CASSLRGGNIQYF	TGTGCCAGCAGTTTGCGAGGGGGAAACATTCAGTACTTC
TRBV6-1	.	TRBJ1-6	15	few	CASSSDVPDNSPLHF	TGTGCCAGCAGTAGCGACGTGCCTGATAATTCACCCCTCCACTTT
TRBV7-9	.	TRBJ1-2	13	few	CASSSEGNRGYTF	TGTGCCAGCAGCTCCGAGGGGAATAGGGGCTACACCTTC
TRBV19	.	TRBJ2-1	13	few	CASRGPGYNEQFF	TGTGCCAGTAGGGGCCCGGGGTACAATGAGCAGTTCTTC
TRBV18	.	TRBJ1-2	15	few	CASSPSGTSNYGYTF	TGTGCCAGCTCACCATCAGGGACATCGAACTATGGCTACACCTTC
TRBV12-3/TRBV12-4	.	TRBJ2-1	12	many	CASTIVGDEQFF	TGTGCCAGCACCATCGTGGGGGACGAGCAGTTCTTC